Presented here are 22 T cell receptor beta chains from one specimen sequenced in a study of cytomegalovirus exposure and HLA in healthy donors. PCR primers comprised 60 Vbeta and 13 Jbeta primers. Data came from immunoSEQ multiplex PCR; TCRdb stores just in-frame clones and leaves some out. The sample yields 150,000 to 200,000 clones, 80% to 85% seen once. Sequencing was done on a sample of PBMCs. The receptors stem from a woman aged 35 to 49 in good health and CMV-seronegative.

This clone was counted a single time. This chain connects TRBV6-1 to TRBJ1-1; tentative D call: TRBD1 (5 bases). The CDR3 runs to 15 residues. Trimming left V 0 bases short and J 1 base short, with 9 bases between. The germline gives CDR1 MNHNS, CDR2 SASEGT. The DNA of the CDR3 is TGTGCCAGCAGTGAAGCGACAGATGCGAACACTGAAGCTTTCTTT. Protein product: CASSEATDANTEAFF.

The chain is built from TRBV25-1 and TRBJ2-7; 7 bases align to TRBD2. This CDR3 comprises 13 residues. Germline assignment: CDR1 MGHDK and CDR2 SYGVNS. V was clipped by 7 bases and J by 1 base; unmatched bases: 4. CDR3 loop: CASTPGGSYEQYF. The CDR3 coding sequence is TGTGCCAGCACCCCCGGGGGGTCCTACGAGCAGTACTTC.

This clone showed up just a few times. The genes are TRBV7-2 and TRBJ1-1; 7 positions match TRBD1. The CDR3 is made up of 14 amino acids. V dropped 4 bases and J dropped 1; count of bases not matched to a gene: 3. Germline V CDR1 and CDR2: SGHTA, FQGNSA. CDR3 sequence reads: CASSSGTANTEAFF. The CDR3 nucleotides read TGTGCCAGCAGCTCCGGGACAGCGAACACTGAAGCTTTCTTT. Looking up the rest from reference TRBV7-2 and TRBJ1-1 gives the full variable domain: GAGVSQSPSNKVTEKGKDVELRCDPISGHTALYWYRQSLGQGLEFLIYFQGNSAPDKSGLPSDRFSAERTGGSVSTLTIQRTQQEDSAVYLCASSSGTANTEAFFGQGTRLTVV.

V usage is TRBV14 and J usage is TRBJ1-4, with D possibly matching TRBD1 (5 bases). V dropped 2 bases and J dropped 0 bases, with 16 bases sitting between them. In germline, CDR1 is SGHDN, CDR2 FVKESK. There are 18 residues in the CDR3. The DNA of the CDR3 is TGTGCCAGCAGCCAAATGTTGCAGGGCCCCCCAACTAATGAAAAACTGTTTTTT. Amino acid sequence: CASSQMLQGPPTNEKLFF. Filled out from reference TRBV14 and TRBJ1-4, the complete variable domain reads EAGVTQFPSHSVIEKGQTVTLRCDPISGHDNLYWYRRVMGKEIKFLLHFVKESKQDESGMPNNRFLAERTGGTYSTLKVQPAELEDSGVYFCASSQMLQGPPTNEKLFFGSGTQLSVL.

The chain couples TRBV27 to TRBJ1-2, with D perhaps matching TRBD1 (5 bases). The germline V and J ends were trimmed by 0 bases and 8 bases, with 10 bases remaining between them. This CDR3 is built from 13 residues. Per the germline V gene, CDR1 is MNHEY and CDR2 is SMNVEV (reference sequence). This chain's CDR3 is CASSLSSREGYTF. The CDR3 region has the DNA TGTGCCAGCAGTTTATCTTCCAGGGAAGGCTACACCTTC.

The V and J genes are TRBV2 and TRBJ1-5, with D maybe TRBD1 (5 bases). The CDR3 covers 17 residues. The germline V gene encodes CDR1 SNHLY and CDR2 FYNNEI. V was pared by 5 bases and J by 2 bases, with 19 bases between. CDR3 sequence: CASSQRASGTRNQPQHF. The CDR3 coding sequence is TGTGCCAGCAGTCAAAGGGCCTCCGGGACTCGCAATCAGCCCCAGCATTTT.

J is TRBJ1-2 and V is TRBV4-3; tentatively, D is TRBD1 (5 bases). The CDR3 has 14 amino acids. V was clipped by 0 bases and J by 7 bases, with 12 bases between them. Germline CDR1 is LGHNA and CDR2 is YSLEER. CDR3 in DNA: TGCGCCAGCAGCCAAGATAGGGTCGGGGGTGGCTACACCTTC. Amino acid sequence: CASSQDRVGGGYTF.

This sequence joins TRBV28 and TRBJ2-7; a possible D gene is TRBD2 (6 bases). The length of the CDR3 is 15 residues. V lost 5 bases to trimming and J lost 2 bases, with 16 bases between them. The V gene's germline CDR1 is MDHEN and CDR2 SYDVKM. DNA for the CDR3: TGTGCCAGCAGTGATTTCGGGGGAGCAACCTACGAGCAGTACTTC. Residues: CASSDFGGATYEQYF.

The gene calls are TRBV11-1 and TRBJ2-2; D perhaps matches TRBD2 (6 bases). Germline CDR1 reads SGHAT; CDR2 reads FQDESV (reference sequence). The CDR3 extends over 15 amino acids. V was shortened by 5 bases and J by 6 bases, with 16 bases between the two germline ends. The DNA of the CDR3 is TGTGCCAGCAGCACTAGCCACGATAGCGCCGGGGAGCTGTTTTTT. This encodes CASSTSHDSAGELFF.

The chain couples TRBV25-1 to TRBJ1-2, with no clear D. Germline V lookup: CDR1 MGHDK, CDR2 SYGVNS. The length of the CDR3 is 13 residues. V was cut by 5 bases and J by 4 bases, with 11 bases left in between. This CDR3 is CASSLQTAYGYTF. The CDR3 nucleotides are TGTGCCAGCAGTTTACAGACGGCCTATGGCTACACCTTC.

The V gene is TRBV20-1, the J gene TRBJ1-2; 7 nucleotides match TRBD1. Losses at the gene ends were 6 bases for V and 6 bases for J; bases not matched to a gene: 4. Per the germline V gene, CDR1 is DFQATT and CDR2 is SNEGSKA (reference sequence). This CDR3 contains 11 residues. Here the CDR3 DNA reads TGCAGTGCGACAGGGTTTGATGGCTACACCTTC. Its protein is CSATGFDGYTF.

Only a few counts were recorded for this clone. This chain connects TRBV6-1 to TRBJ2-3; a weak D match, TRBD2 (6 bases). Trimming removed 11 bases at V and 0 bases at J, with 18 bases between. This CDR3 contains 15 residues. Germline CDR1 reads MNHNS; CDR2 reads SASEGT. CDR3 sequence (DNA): TGTGCCGGAAGACTAGATCCGAGAAGCACAGATACGCAGTATTTT. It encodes CAGRLDPRSTDTQYF.

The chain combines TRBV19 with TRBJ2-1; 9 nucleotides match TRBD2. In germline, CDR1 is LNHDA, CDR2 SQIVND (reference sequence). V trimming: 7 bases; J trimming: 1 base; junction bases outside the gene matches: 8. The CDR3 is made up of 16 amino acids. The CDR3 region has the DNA TGTGCCAGTAAGCGAGCGGGGGGTGGGTCCTACAATGAGCAGTTCTTC. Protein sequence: CASKRAGGGSYNEQFF.

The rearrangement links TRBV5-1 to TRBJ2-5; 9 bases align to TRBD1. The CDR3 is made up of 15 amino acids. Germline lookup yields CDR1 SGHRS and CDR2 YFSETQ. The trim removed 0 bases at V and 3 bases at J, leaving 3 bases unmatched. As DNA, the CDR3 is TGCGCCAGCAGCTTGGACAGGGGGCTTGAAGAGACCCAGTACTTC. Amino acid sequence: CASSLDRGLEETQYF.

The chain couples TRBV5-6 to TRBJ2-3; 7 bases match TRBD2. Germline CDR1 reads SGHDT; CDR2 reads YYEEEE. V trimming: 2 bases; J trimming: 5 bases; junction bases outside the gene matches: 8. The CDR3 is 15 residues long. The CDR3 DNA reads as TGTGCCAGCAGCTTTACCGGACTAGGAGTAGATACGCAGTATTTT. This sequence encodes CASSFTGLGVDTQYF. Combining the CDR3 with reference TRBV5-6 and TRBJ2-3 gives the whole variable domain DAGVTQSPTHLIKTRGQQVTLRCSPKSGHDTVSWYQQALGQGPQFIFQYYEEEERQRGNFPDRFSGHQFPNYSSELNVNALLLGDSALYLCASSFTGLGVDTQYFGPGTRLTVL.

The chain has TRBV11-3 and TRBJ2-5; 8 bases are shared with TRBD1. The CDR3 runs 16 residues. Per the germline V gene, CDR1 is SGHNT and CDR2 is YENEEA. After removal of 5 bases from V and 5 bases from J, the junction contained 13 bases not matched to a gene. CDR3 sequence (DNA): TGTGCCAGCAGCCGTAGCACCGGACAGGGCCACGAGACCCAGTACTTC. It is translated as CASSRSTGQGHETQYF. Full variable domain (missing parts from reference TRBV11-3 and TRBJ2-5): EAGVVQSPRYKIIEKKQPVAFWCNPISGHNTLYWYLQNLGQGPELLIRYENEEAVDDSQLPKDRFSAERLKGVDSTLKIQPAELGDSAVYLCASSRSTGQGHETQYFGPGTRLLVL.

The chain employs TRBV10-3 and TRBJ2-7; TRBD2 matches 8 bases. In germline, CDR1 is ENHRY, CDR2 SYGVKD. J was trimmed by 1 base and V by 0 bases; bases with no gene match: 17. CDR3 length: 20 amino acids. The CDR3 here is CAISESIKRRTSPPSYEQYF. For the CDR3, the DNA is TGTGCCATCAGTGAGTCGATCAAGCGGAGGACTAGCCCTCCTTCCTACGAGCAGTACTTC.

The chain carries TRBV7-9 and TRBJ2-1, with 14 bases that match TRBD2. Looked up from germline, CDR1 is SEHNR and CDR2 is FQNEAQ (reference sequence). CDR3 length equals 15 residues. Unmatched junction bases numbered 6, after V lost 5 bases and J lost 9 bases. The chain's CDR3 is CASSRGTSGRSEQFF. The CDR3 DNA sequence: TGTGCCAGCAGCCGCGGGACTAGCGGGAGAAGTGAGCAGTTCTTC.

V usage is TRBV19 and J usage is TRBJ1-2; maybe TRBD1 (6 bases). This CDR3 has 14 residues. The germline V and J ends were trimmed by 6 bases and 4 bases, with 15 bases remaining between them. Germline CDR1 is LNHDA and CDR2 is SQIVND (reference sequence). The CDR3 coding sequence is TGTGCCAGTAGCCCTCAGGGGACGGGCTATGGCTACACCTTC. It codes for CASSPQGTGYGYTF. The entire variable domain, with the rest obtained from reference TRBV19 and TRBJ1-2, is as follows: DGGITQSPKYLFRKEGQNVTLSCEQNLNHDAMYWYRQDPGQGLRLIYYSQIVNDFQKGDIAEGYSVSREKKESFPLTVTSAQKNPTAFYLCASSPQGTGYGYTFGSGTRLTVV.

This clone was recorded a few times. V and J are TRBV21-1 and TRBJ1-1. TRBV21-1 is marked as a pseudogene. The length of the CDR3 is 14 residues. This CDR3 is CASTPPSRDTEAFF. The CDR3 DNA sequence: TGTGCCAGCACCCCGCCATCGAGGGACACTGAAGCTTTCTTT.

The CDR3 spells CASSSGFYGYTF. In nucleotides, the CDR3 is TGTGCCAGCAGCTCGGGTTTCTATGGCTACACCTTC. The chain uses TRBV25-1 and TRBJ1-2; no clear D gene. Germline lookup yields CDR1 MGHDK and CDR2 SYGVNS. The CDR3 has 12 residues. V lost 6 bases, J lost 4 bases, and 9 bases lay in between.

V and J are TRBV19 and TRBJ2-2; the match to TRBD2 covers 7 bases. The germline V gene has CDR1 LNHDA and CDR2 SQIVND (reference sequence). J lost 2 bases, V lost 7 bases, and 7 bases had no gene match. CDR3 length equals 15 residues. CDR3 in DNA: TGTGCCAGTAAGCTAGCGGCCCTAAACACCGGGGAGCTGTTTTTT. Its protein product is CASKLAALNTGELFF.